The 15 T cell receptor beta chains below were found in one sample sequenced in a study of blood T cell repertoires in COVID-19. The method was immunoSEQ multiplex PCR; TCRdb's version includes in-frame clones alone and lacks a portion of them. Of about 160,000 clones in the sample, around 93% were seen once. Sequenced sample: peripheral blood. These receptors were obtained from a man aged 30 to 39 with COVID-19, enrolled during active disease.

The chain couples TRBV6-5 to TRBJ1-1; 9 bases align to TRBD1. CDR3 length: 13 amino acids. V dropped 5 bases and J dropped 4; count of bases not matched to a gene: 2. CDR1 is MNHEY, CDR2 SVGAGI, per germline. The CDR3 coding sequence is TGTGCCAGCAGTCCGACAGGGGGCACTGAAGCTTTCTTT. Its translation is CASSPTGGTEAFF.

The chain is built from TRBV7-2 and TRBJ2-2, with TRBD2 identical over 7 bases. Germline CDR1 is SGHTA and CDR2 is FQGNSA. The CDR3 spans 15 residues. With V trimmed by 3 bases and J by 6 bases, 7 bases remained unmatched. The CDR3 reads CASSLGGTPAGELFF. CDR3 bases: TGTGCCAGCAGCTTGGGGGGGACTCCTGCCGGGGAGCTGTTTTTT.

V gene TRBV11-2 combines with J gene TRBJ2-1; TRBD2 might be the D (6 bases). CDR1 is SGHAT, CDR2 FQNNGV, per germline. The CDR3 is 16 amino acids. The V gene lost 5 bases and the J gene lost 0 bases, with 14 bases spanning the gap. The CDR3 spells CASSSTSQSSYNEQFF. The CDR3 bases are TGTGCCAGCAGCAGTACTAGCCAGAGCTCCTACAATGAGCAGTTCTTC.

The V and J genes are TRBV19 and TRBJ2-1; 12 bases are a match to TRBD2. Germline CDR1 and CDR2: LNHDA and SQIVND (reference sequence). This CDR3 is built from 18 residues. V gave up 3 bases and J gave up 0 bases; unmatched junction bases: 6. CDR3 loop: CASSITSGGPSSYNEQFF. CDR3 DNA sequence: TGTGCCAGTAGTATCACTAGCGGGGGGCCTAGCTCCTACAATGAGCAGTTCTTC.

The chain is built from TRBV28 and TRBJ2-1, with a possible D match to TRBD2 (5 bases). V dropped 6 bases and J dropped 3 bases, with 15 bases sitting between them. CDR1 and CDR2 from the germline V gene are MDHEN and SYDVKM. This CDR3 spans 15 amino acids. This CDR3 is CASSLNVGVYNEQFF. The CDR3 DNA follows: TGTGCCAGCAGCCTCAACGTGGGAGTCTACAATGAGCAGTTCTTC.

This clone was observed a single time. V usage is TRBV10-3 and J usage is TRBJ2-1; D possibly corresponds to TRBD1 (5 bases). The V gene's germline CDR1 is ENHRY and CDR2 SYGVKD. The length of the CDR3 is 13 residues. Trimming removed 6 bases from V and 6 bases from J, with 12 bases in between. The CDR3 DNA follows: TGTGCCATCAGCGATGGGCAGGGCAATGAGCAGTTCTTC. The encoded protein is CAISDGQGNEQFF.

V is TRBV29-1 and J is TRBJ1-1; D gene uncertain. V was trimmed by 1 base and J by 3 bases, leaving 15 bases between them. The germline CDR1 and CDR2 sequences are SQVTM and ANQGSEA. This CDR3 spans 15 amino acids. CDR3 coding DNA: TGCAGCGTTGAAGCCGCTGATATCGGAGACACTGAAGCTTTCTTT. It is translated as CSVEAADIGDTEAFF. Full variable domain (rest looked up from reference TRBV29-1 and TRBJ1-1): SAVISQKPSRDICQRGTSLTIQCQVDSQVTMMFWYRQQPGQSLTLIATANQGSEATYESGFVIDKFPISRPNLTFSTLTVSNMSPEDSSIYLCSVEAADIGDTEAFFGQGTRLTVV.

This chain uses TRBV10-3 with TRBJ1-1; TRBD1 agrees at 7 bases. This CDR3 is 13 amino acids long. Germline trimming cut 3 bases from V and 10 bases from J; bases unmatched to any gene: 8. The germline V gene has CDR1 ENHRY and CDR2 SYGVKD. The CDR3 nucleotides are TGTGCCATCAGTGAAAGGCAGGGGGAAGGAGCTTTCTTT. Translated: CAISERQGEGAFF.

This clone came up once. V gene TRBV5-6 combines with J gene TRBJ1-6, with D hard to call. The CDR3 sequence is 15 residues long. V lost 4 bases and J 6 bases, leaving 14 bases between the germline ends. The germline gives CDR1 SGHDT, CDR2 YYEEEE. The CDR3 loop is CASSLPGLGNSPLHF. CDR3 sequence (DNA): TGTGCCAGCAGCCTCCCGGGTCTGGGTAATTCACCCCTCCACTTT.

This clone was recorded only once. The rearrangement joins TRBV6-2 or TRBV6-3 to TRBJ1-1, with D uncertain. Trimming removed 5 bases at V and 6 bases at J, with 7 bases between. This CDR3 has 11 amino acids. In germline, CDR1 is MNHEY, CDR2 SVGEGT. CDR3 amino acids: CASSRGPEAFF. DNA of the CDR3: TGTGCCAGCAGTCGCGGGCCTGAAGCTTTCTTT.

V and J are TRBV28 and TRBJ2-2; 9 bases agree with TRBD1. CDR3 length: 16 amino acids. Trimming cost V 8 bases and J 0 bases; bases outside gene matches: 7. Germline lookup yields CDR1 MDHEN and CDR2 SYDVKM. The CDR3 here is CASRERQGANTGELFF. The CDR3, as DNA: TGTGCCAGCCGAGAGCGACAGGGGGCGAACACCGGGGAGCTGTTTTTT.

The V and J genes are TRBV27 and TRBJ2-5, with TRBD1 as a possible D gene (6 bases). Germline assignment: CDR1 MNHEY and CDR2 SMNVEV (reference sequence). The CDR3 extends over 17 amino acids. Trimming stripped 5 bases from V and 1 base from J, with 20 bases between. DNA for the CDR3: TGTGCCAGCAGTCCAACCGACTTAGGGGGTTTCCAAGAGACCCAGTACTTC. Protein sequence: CASSPTDLGGFQETQYF.

The V call is TRBV4-1, the J call TRBJ1-1; D possibly corresponds to TRBD1 (6 bases). The V gene's germline CDR1 is MGHRA and CDR2 YSYEKL. The CDR3 consists of 13 residues. Trimming took 7 bases from V and 1 from J, leaving 10 bases between them. This CDR3 reads CASTDRSNTEAFF. The CDR3 bases are TGCGCCAGCACGGACAGATCGAACACTGAAGCTTTCTTT.

The chain combines TRBV27 with TRBJ2-2; D perhaps matches TRBD1 (5 bases). Germline assignment: CDR1 MNHEY and CDR2 SMNVEV (reference sequence). This CDR3 spans 14 amino acids. Trimming cost V 6 bases and J 6 bases, with 14 bases left between them. The CDR3: CASSRGRVSGELFF. DNA for the CDR3: TGTGCCAGCAGCCGAGGCAGGGTGTCCGGGGAGCTGTTTTTT.

The chain combines TRBV5-1 with TRBJ2-5; 9 bases match TRBD1. The junction had 6 bases not matched to a gene; V was cut back by 2 bases and J by 1 base. This CDR3 is 16 amino acids long. Germline V gene sequence: CDR1 SGHRS, CDR2 YFSETQ. Written as DNA, the CDR3 is TGCGCCAGCAGCTTCCTTCCGGGACAGGGCCAAGAGACCCAGTACTTC. Translating it yields CASSFLPGQGQETQYF.